This TCR beta chain was sequenced for a study of early T cells in non-severe SARS-CoV-2 infection. In the study overall: It was bulk RNA from unsorted whole blood that was sequenced, and the chains were unpaired.

This clonotype was counted many times. Each cDNA molecule carried a unique molecular identifier. TCRdb independently ran MiXCR on the 5' RACE reads; one entry per CDR3 protein. The sample carries about 49,000 distinct CDR3 sequences, 10% to 15% recorded once. This receptor was taken from an adult who was a healthcare worker with PCR-confirmed SARS-CoV-2 infection or an uninfected control (not recorded which). The sample consisted of whole blood.

The CDR3, as DNA: TGTGCCAGCAGTTACTCCACAGGGGGGGTCTCCTACGAGCAGTACTTC. Amino acids: CASSYSTGGVSYEQYF. The rearrangement uses TRBV6-5 and TRBJ2-7; D is possibly TRBD1 (8 bases). Germline CDR1 and CDR2: MNHEY and SVGAGI. This CDR3 has 16 amino acids. Trimming removed 0 bases at V and 0 bases at J, with 12 bases between.